Listed here are 23 T cell receptor beta chains from one sample, sequenced in a study of blood T cell repertoires in COVID-19. Profiling relied on immunoSEQ multiplex PCR, and the TCRdb table lists in-frame clones only, not all of them. The table records some 150,000 clones, 90% of them present only once. Sequencing used peripheral blood. All receptors come from a woman older than 75 with acute or convalescent COVID-19.

This clone occurred once. This CDR3 is CASRRTRGQGAVGELFF. The CDR3 DNA reads as TGTGCCAGCAGGCGAACCAGGGGACAGGGGGCTGTCGGGGAGCTGTTTTTT. The rearrangement joins TRBV7-2 to TRBJ2-2; TRBD1 agrees at 12 bases. The CDR3 is made up of 17 amino acids. Germline trimming cut 6 bases from V and 7 bases from J; bases unmatched to any gene: 12. CDR1 is SGHTA, CDR2 FQGNSA, per germline. Drawing the rest from reference TRBV7-2 and TRBJ2-2, the complete variable domain is GAGVSQSPSNKVTEKGKDVELRCDPISGHTALYWYRQSLGQGLEFLIYFQGNSAPDKSGLPSDRFSAERTGGSVSTLTIQRTQQEDSAVYLCASRRTRGQGAVGELFFGEGSRLTVL.

The J gene is TRBJ1-1, the V gene TRBV19; perhaps TRBD1 as D (6 bases). Germline loops: CDR1 LNHDA, CDR2 SQIVND (reference sequence). There are 13 residues in the CDR3. The V end lost 3 bases, the J end lost 5 bases, and 10 bases lay between the germline ends. DNA of the CDR3: TGTGCCAGTAGTATGGCCAGGGGAACTGAAGCTTTCTTT. Amino acid sequence: CASSMARGTEAFF. Full variable domain (outside the CDR3, taken from reference TRBV19 and TRBJ1-1): DGGITQSPKYLFRKEGQNVTLSCEQNLNHDAMYWYRQDPGQGLRLIYYSQIVNDFQKGDIAEGYSVSREKKESFPLTVTSAQKNPTAFYLCASSMARGTEAFFGQGTRLTVV.

V gene TRBV5-1 combines with J gene TRBJ2-5; TRBD2 agrees at 11 bases. With V trimmed by 0 bases and J by 3 bases, 4 bases remained unmatched. In germline, CDR1 is SGHRS, CDR2 YFSETQ. This CDR3 has 16 residues. The CDR3 loop is CASSLAVLAGEETQYF. The CDR3 DNA reads TGCGCCAGCAGCTTGGCCGTACTAGCGGGGGAAGAGACCCAGTACTTC.

V and J are TRBV30 and TRBJ2-7; 8 bases match TRBD1. Unmatched junction bases numbered 10, after V lost 5 bases and J lost 1 base. The CDR3 consists of 15 residues. The germline V gene has CDR1 GTSNPN and CDR2 SVGIG (reference sequence). CDR3 nucleotide sequence: TGTGCCTGGGTACCCCGGGACAGGCCTTCCTACGAGCAGTACTTC. It encodes CAWVPRDRPSYEQYF.

The rearrangement joins TRBV5-6 to TRBJ1-5; 7 positions agree with TRBD1. The trim removed 0 bases at V and 2 bases at J, leaving 2 bases unmatched. Germline V lookup: CDR1 SGHDT, CDR2 YYEEEE. CDR3 length: 15 residues. DNA of the CDR3: TGTGCCAGCAGCTTGGCCGACAGGGGCAATCAGCCCCAGCATTTT. Translated, it gives CASSLADRGNQPQHF.

The chain couples TRBV2 to TRBJ2-2, with 13 positions matching TRBD2. V gave up 6 bases and J gave up 3 bases; unmatched junction bases: 7. The length of the CDR3 is 17 residues. Germline values: CDR1 SNHLY, CDR2 FYNNEI. The CDR3 loop is CASSKTSGGPDTGELFF. In DNA form, the CDR3 reads TGTGCCAGCAGCAAGACTAGCGGGGGGCCGGACACCGGGGAGCTGTTTTTT.

This rearrangement joins TRBV28 to TRBJ2-3, with 12 bases fitting TRBD2. The CDR3 is 14 residues long. The V segment lost 2 bases and the J segment 8 bases; nucleotides outside the gene matches: 2. CDR1 MDHEN and CDR2 SYDVKM come from the germline V gene. The CDR3 sequence is CASSLAGLAGTQYF. In nucleotides, the CDR3 is TGTGCCAGCAGTTTAGCGGGACTAGCGGGTACGCAGTATTTT.

This rearrangement joins TRBV4-2 to TRBJ2-1; 9 nucleotides agree with TRBD2. J lost 4 bases, V lost 0 bases, and 4 bases had no gene match. The CDR3 spans 16 residues. From germline, CDR1 is LGHNA and CDR2 YNFKEQ. CDR3 bases: TGTGCCAGCAGCCAAGACAATAGCGGGAGATACAATGAGCAGTTCTTC. Protein product: CASSQDNSGRYNEQFF.

This chain uses TRBV5-1 with TRBJ2-5, with TRBD1 identical over 9 bases. Losses at the gene ends were 4 bases for V and 4 bases for J; bases not matched to a gene: 11. Germline CDR1 and CDR2: SGHRS and YFSETQ. The CDR3 runs 16 residues. The CDR3 loop reads CASSLRDRDRGETQYF. In nucleotides, the CDR3 is TGCGCCAGCAGCCTCCGGGACAGGGACCGAGGAGAGACCCAGTACTTC.

This clone has a single count. The chain is built from TRBV7-6 and TRBJ1-1; TRBD1 matches 12 bases. Germline V gives CDR1 SGHVS, CDR2 FNYEAQ. Germline trimming cut 5 bases from V and 11 bases from J; bases unmatched to any gene: 6. This CDR3 region has 13 residues. CDR3 nucleotides: TGTGCCAGCAGCCCGGGGACAGGGGGCCAGGCTTTCTTT. Its translation is CASSPGTGGQAFF.

The chain employs TRBV12-3 or TRBV12-4 and TRBJ1-1; D may be TRBD1 (5 bases). V lost 4 bases and J 4 bases, leaving 10 bases between the germline ends. The CDR3 is 13 amino acids. The CDR3 here is CASSSTGSTEAFF. The CDR3 DNA follows: TGTGCCAGCAGTTCTACAGGATCCACTGAAGCTTTCTTT.

The rearrangement uses TRBV12-5 and TRBJ1-1; 11 nucleotides match TRBD1. Trimming took 5 bases from V and 1 from J; bases not matched to a gene: 0. This CDR3 region has 14 residues. The germline CDR1 and CDR2 sequences are LGHNT and FRNRAP. This chain's CDR3 is CASGGQGANTEAFF. CDR3 bases: TGTGCTAGTGGTGGACAGGGGGCGAACACTGAAGCTTTCTTT.

This clone was detected once. V is TRBV7-9 and J is TRBJ2-1; TRBD1 aligns across 7 bases. The J segment lost 6 bases and the V segment lost 2 bases, leaving 7 bases of the junction unmatched. Germline CDR1 reads SEHNR; CDR2 reads FQNEAQ (reference sequence). The CDR3 loop spans 15 amino acids. The CDR3 bases are TGTGCCAGCAGCTTAAGGAGACAGGGTGTCAATGAGCAGTTCTTC. Its translation is CASSLRRQGVNEQFF.

This chain connects TRBV2 to TRBJ2-2; 9 nucleotides agree with TRBD1. V trimming: 7 bases; J trimming: 6 bases; junction bases outside the gene matches: 9. The germline V gene has CDR1 SNHLY and CDR2 FYNNEI. The CDR3 has 15 residues. In nucleotides, the CDR3 is TGTGCCAGCACTAACAGGGGGCGCCGGGCCGGGGAGCTGTTTTTT. This gives the protein CASTNRGRRAGELFF.

The genes are TRBV7-9 and TRBJ2-1; perhaps TRBD2 as D (6 bases). Trimming left V 5 bases short and J 3 bases short, with 11 bases between. CDR1 is SEHNR, CDR2 FQNEAQ, per germline (reference sequence). There are 14 residues in the CDR3. CDR3 bases: TGTGCCAGCAGCCTAATGGGAGGCTACAATGAGCAGTTCTTC. Amino acids: CASSLMGGYNEQFF.

The chain has TRBV29-1 and TRBJ1-2, with TRBD1 matching 7 bases. CDR3 length equals 15 residues. Germline V gene sequence: CDR1 SQVTM, CDR2 ANQGSEA. V lost 4 bases and J lost 7; bases outside the gene matches: 15. The CDR3: CSVGSTSDRRIGYTF. The CDR3 coding sequence is TGCAGCGTTGGCTCAACTTCGGACAGGAGAATTGGCTACACCTTC.

V and J are TRBV30 and TRBJ1-5, with D possibly being TRBD1 (5 bases). Trimming removed 0 bases from V and 6 bases from J, with 12 bases in between. The CDR3 has 14 residues. CDR1 is GTSNPN and CDR2 is SVGIG in the germline V gene (reference sequence). The CDR3 DNA sequence: TGTGCCTGGAGTGTACCGGGGGGGGGTCAGCCCCAGCATTTT. Translated: CAWSVPGGGQPQHF.

The J gene is TRBJ1-2, the V gene TRBV5-6; 11 bases line up with TRBD1. This CDR3 is built from 15 residues. CDR1 is SGHDT and CDR2 is YYEEEE in the germline V gene. J gave up 4 bases and V 3 bases, and 5 bases lay outside the gene matches. CDR3 sequence (DNA): TGTGCCAGCAGCTGGAGGACAGGGGGCGGCTATGGCTACACCTTC. Its translation: CASSWRTGGGYGYTF.

V and J are TRBV20-1 and TRBJ1-3; D call uncertain. The germline CDR1 and CDR2 sequences are DFQATT and SNEGSKA (reference sequence). The CDR3 spans 11 residues. The ends were cut back, 7 bases at V and 0 bases at J, with 4 bases in the middle. The CDR3 sequence: CSGVSGNTIYF. In DNA, the CDR3 is TGCAGTGGAGTCTCTGGAAACACCATATATTTT.

The chain employs TRBV4-2 and TRBJ1-1, with 7 positions matching TRBD1. This CDR3 region has 16 residues. Looked up from germline, CDR1 is LGHNA and CDR2 is YNFKEQ. With 3 bases clipped from V and 7 bases from J, the junction kept 14 bases outside the gene matches. This CDR3 is CASSQVGGLGSLEAFF. CDR3 bases: TGTGCCAGCAGCCAGGTAGGGGGCCTGGGATCGCTTGAAGCTTTCTTT.

This clone was observed many times. J is TRBJ1-3 and V is TRBV9; D call uncertain. Germline CDR1 reads SGDLS; CDR2 reads YYNGEE. This CDR3 is built from 15 residues. Trimming left V 3 bases short and J 2 bases short, with 12 bases between. DNA of the CDR3: TGTGCCAGCAGCGCCTCCGGGAGCCCTGGAAACACCATATATTTT. Residues: CASSASGSPGNTIYF. The full variable domain, rest sourced from reference TRBV9 and TRBJ1-3, is DSGVTQTPKHLITATGQRVTLRCSPRSGDLSVYWYQQSLDQGLQFLIQYYNGEERAKGNILERFSAQQFPDLHSELNLSSLELGDSALYFCASSASGSPGNTIYFGEGSWLTVV.

V gene TRBV9 combines with J gene TRBJ2-7; D gene uncertain. This CDR3 has 13 amino acids. CDR1 and CDR2 (germline): SGDLS, YYNGEE. V lost 8 bases and J 0 bases, leaving 12 bases between the germline ends. For the CDR3, the DNA is TGTGCCAGGACTCGTTTCCCCTCCTACGAGCAGTACTTC. Translating gives CARTRFPSYEQYF.

The J gene is TRBJ1-2, the V gene TRBV14; TRBD1 is a possible D gene (5 bases). Trimming removed 0 bases from V and 8 bases from J, with 13 bases in between. Germline V gene lookup returns CDR1 SGHDN and CDR2 FVKESK. This CDR3 region has 14 residues. DNA for the CDR3: TGTGCCAGCAGCCAAGATCAGGCAGGGTTGGGCTACACCTTC. This sequence encodes CASSQDQAGLGYTF.